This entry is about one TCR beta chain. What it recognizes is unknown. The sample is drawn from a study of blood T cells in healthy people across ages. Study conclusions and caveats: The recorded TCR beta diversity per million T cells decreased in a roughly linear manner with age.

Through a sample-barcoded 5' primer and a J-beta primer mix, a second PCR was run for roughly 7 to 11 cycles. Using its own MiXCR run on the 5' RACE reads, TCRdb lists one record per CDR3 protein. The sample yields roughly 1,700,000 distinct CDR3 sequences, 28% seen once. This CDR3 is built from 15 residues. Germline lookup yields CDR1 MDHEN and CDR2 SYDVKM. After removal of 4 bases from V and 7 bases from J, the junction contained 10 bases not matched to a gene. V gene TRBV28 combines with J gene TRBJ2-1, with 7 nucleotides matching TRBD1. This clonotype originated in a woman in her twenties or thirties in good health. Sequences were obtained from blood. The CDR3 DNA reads TGTGCCAGCAGTTGGGGGACAGTTTTGAGGAATGAGCAGTTCTTC. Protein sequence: CASSWGTVLRNEQFF.